The 15 T cell receptor beta chains presented below share a single source sample, sequenced in a study of blood T cell repertoires in COVID-19. Profiled with immunoSEQ multiplex PCR; TCRdb holds only in-frame clones, not every one. This table has 150,000 to 200,000 clones, about 76% appearing once. Sequences were obtained from peripheral blood. The receptors here all came from a middle-aged woman with COVID-19, enrolled during active disease.

The chain links TRBV6-5 to TRBJ1-1; D possibly corresponds to TRBD1 (6 bases). Trimming cost V 3 bases and J 4 bases, with 15 bases left between them. CDR1 and CDR2 (germline): MNHEY, SVGAGI. The CDR3 consists of 15 residues. The CDR3 DNA reads TGTGCCAGCAGTTATATAGGACAGCACCTCACTGAAGCTTTCTTT. Encoded protein: CASSYIGQHLTEAFF.

V and J are TRBV13 and TRBJ2-1, with 16 positions matching TRBD2. Trimming took 1 base from V and 8 from J; bases not matched to a gene: 11. Germline V CDR1 and CDR2: PRHDT, FYEKMQ (reference sequence). The CDR3 length is 19 residues. The CDR3 loop is CASSLEGLAGGPGDHEQFF. CDR3 in DNA: TGTGCCAGCAGCTTAGAGGGACTAGCGGGAGGGCCCGGGGACCATGAGCAGTTCTTC. Drawing the rest from reference TRBV13 and TRBJ2-1, the complete variable domain is AAGVIQSPRHLIKEKRETATLKCYPIPRHDTVYWYQQGPGQDPQFLISFYEKMQSDKGSIPDRFSAQQFSDYHSELNMSSLELGDSALYFCASSLEGLAGGPGDHEQFFGPGTRLTVL.

A few counts support this clone. This rearrangement joins TRBV10-3 to TRBJ2-1; D perhaps matches TRBD2 (5 bases). The germline gives CDR1 ENHRY, CDR2 SYGVKD. V lost 0 bases to trimming and J lost 8 bases, with 14 bases between them. The CDR3 runs to 15 residues. The CDR3 here is CAISESILGGDEQFF. CDR3 sequence (DNA): TGTGCCATCAGTGAGTCGATCCTTGGAGGCGATGAGCAGTTCTTC.

This chain joins TRBV4-2 and TRBJ2-1; perhaps TRBD2 as D (5 bases). The germline V and J ends were trimmed by 1 base and 7 bases, with 11 bases remaining between them. The CDR3 runs 14 residues. Germline-derived CDR1 and CDR2 are LGHNA and YNFKEQ. The CDR3 DNA follows: TGTGCCAGCAGCCAAGTAGGGAGTATAAATGAGCAGTTCTTC. Its protein product is CASSQVGSINEQFF.

This clone was seen repeatedly, ten times or more. The V gene is TRBV18, the J gene TRBJ1-1, with D maybe TRBD1 (5 bases). The V gene lost 1 base and the J gene lost 1 base, with 7 bases spanning the gap. From germline, CDR1 is KGHSH and CDR2 LQKENI. This CDR3 comprises 14 residues. CDR3 nucleotide sequence: TGTGCCAGCTCACCACAGGGGCAGAACACTGAAGCTTTCTTT. It codes for CASSPQGQNTEAFF.

This clone has only a few counts. The genes are TRBV2 and TRBJ2-5, with a tentative D call TRBD2 (5 bases). Germline V gene sequence: CDR1 SNHLY, CDR2 FYNNEI. This CDR3 is built from 15 residues. V lost 2 bases and J lost 5, with 15 bases in between. The CDR3 spells CASSERALRGETQYF. CDR3 in DNA: TGTGCCAGCAGTGAAAGGGCCCTGAGAGGGGAGACCCAGTACTTC.

The rearrangement links TRBV2 to TRBJ1-2; D is undetermined. Trimming left V 4 bases short and J 8 bases short, with 17 bases between. The V gene's germline CDR1 is SNHLY and CDR2 FYNNEI. The CDR3 runs to 14 residues. In nucleotides, the CDR3 is TGTGCCAGCAGTGGACTTTGGAGGTCGTGGGGCTACACCTTC. As protein: CASSGLWRSWGYTF.

V usage is TRBV7-9 and J usage is TRBJ1-4; TRBD1 aligns across 7 bases. Germline loops: CDR1 SEHNR, CDR2 FQNEAQ (reference sequence). The CDR3 is made up of 14 amino acids. V lost 5 bases and J lost 3; bases outside the gene matches: 3. Here the CDR3 reads CASSPTGANEKLFF. In nucleotides, the CDR3 is TGTGCCAGCAGCCCCACAGGGGCTAATGAAAAACTGTTTTTT. The complete variable domain, with remaining parts taken from reference TRBV7-9 and TRBJ1-4, reads DTGVSQNPRHKITKRGQNVTFRCDPISEHNRLYWYRQTLGQGPEFLTYFQNEAQLEKSRLLSDRFSAERPKGSFSTLEIQRTEQGDSAMYLCASSPTGANEKLFFGSGTQLSVL.

The chain uses TRBV27 and TRBJ2-3, with TRBD2 as a possible D gene (5 bases). Germline values: CDR1 MNHEY, CDR2 SMNVEV (reference sequence). V was pared by 2 bases and J by 0 bases, with 12 bases between. This CDR3 comprises 16 residues. For the CDR3, the DNA is TGTGCCAGCAGTTTAGGGAGCGCCCTCAGCACAGATACGCAGTATTTT. Translating it yields CASSLGSALSTDTQYF.

This chain joins TRBV24-1 and TRBJ2-1, with D possibly being TRBD2 (5 bases). This CDR3 has 15 amino acids. Trimming took off 0 bases at V and 5 bases at J, with 10 bases between the two ends. The germline V gene encodes CDR1 KGHDR and CDR2 SFDVKD. In DNA, the CDR3 is TGTGCCACCAGTGATTTGAATAGCGCCCACAATGAGCAGTTCTTC. As protein: CATSDLNSAHNEQFF.

The chain has TRBV12-3 or TRBV12-4 and TRBJ1-4, with D possibly being TRBD1 (6 bases). The V and J ends lost 4 bases and 16 bases respectively, with 13 bases between them. The CDR3 has 11 residues. The CDR3 bases are TGTGCCAGCAGTTCAACAGGACAGCGGTTTTTT. Translation: CASSSTGQRFF.

The chain employs TRBV5-5 and TRBJ2-7; the D gene is possibly TRBD2 (5 bases). CDR3 size: 15 residues. Germline V gene data show CDR1 as SGHKS and CDR2 as YYEKEE (reference sequence). The germline V and J ends were trimmed by 0 bases and 6 bases, with 16 bases remaining between them. CDR3 in amino acids: CASSLALMTGSEQYF. DNA for the CDR3: TGTGCCAGCAGCTTGGCCCTCATGACTGGGAGCGAGCAGTACTTC. Using reference TRBV5-5 and TRBJ2-7 for the parts outside the CDR3, the full variable domain is DAGVTQSPTHLIKTRGQQVTLRCSPISGHKSVSWYQQVLGQGPQFIFQYYEKEERGRGNFPDRFSARQFPNYSSELNVNALLLGDSALYLCASSLALMTGSEQYFGPGTRLTVT.

This chain connects TRBV6-5 to TRBJ2-1; D is ambiguous. This CDR3 has 15 residues. Trimming left V 2 bases short and J 2 bases short, with 10 bases between. Germline CDR1 MNHEY, CDR2 SVGAGI. CDR3 sequence (DNA): TGTGCCAGCAGTTACCTCGAGCGCGCCTACAATGAGCAGTTCTTC. The encoded protein is CASSYLERAYNEQFF.

V gene TRBV7-9 combines with J gene TRBJ1-5; D not certain. The germline gives CDR1 SEHNR, CDR2 FQNEAQ (reference sequence). The V gene lost 0 bases and the J gene lost 7 bases, with 7 bases spanning the gap. There are 13 residues in the CDR3. The CDR3: CASSLAAGQPQHF. CDR3 nucleotide sequence: TGTGCCAGCAGCTTAGCCGCAGGACAGCCCCAGCATTTT.

This chain connects TRBV19 to TRBJ2-1; tentatively, D is TRBD2 (5 bases). Germline CDR1 reads LNHDA; CDR2 reads SQIVND (reference sequence). V was shortened by 10 bases and J by 0 bases, with 13 bases between the two germline ends. This CDR3 region has 14 residues. The CDR3 DNA reads as TGTGCCACCAGACGGGGTCCCTCCTACAATGAGCAGTTCTTC. It codes for CATRRGPSYNEQFF.